This T cell receptor beta chain emerged from a study of CD8 T cells in Susac syndrome. Regarding the study as a whole: The authors acknowledged that the study's TCR sequencing and HLA analysis involved relatively few individuals.

Notes on this clonotype: Its antigen remains unknown.

Random hexamers served to reverse transcribe roughly 0.5 to 1 ug RNA. Amplification of TCR beta CDR3 used immunoSEQ multiplex PCR across 54 Vbeta and 13 Jbeta. TCRdb reprocessed the immunoSEQ multiplex PCR reads via MiXCR and lists one record per CDR3 protein. The sample yields a few hundred thousand distinct CDR3 sequences, about 88% seen once. The CDR3 runs to 17 residues. Trimming took 2 bases from V and 0 from J, leaving 14 bases between them. Germline CDR1 reads SEHNR; CDR2 reads FQNEAQ (reference sequence). The sequence was obtained from a human donor with multiple sclerosis. The rearrangement uses TRBV7-9 and TRBJ2-1, with D perhaps assigned TRBD1 or TRBD2 (5 bases each). The sample consisted of CD8+ T cells from PBMCs. CDR3 residues: CASSLFGGLSSYNEQFF. CDR3 DNA: TGTGCCAGCAGCTTATTTGGGGGATTAAGCTCCTACAATGAGCAGTTCTTC.